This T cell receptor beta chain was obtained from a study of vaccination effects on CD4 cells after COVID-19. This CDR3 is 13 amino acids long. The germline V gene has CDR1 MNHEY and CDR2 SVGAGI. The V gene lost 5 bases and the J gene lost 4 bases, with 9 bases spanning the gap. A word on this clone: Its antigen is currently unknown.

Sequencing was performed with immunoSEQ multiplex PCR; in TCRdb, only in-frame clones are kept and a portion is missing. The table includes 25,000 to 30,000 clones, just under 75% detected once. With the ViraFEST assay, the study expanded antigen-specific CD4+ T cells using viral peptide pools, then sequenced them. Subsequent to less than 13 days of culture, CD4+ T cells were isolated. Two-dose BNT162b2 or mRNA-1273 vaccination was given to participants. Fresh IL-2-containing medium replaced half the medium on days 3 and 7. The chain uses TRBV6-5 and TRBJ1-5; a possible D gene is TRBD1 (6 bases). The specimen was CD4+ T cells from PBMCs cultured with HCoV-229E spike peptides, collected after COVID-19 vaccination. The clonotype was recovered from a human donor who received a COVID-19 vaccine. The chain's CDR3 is CASSRTGNQPQHF. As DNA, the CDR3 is TGTGCCAGCAGTCGTACAGGGAATCAGCCCCAGCATTTT.